Below, 13 T cell receptor beta chains from the same sample are listed, as sequenced in a study of T cell responses to AZD1222 COVID-19 vaccine. The method was immunoSEQ multiplex PCR; TCRdb's version includes in-frame clones alone and lacks a portion of them. The table records 200,000 to 250,000 clones, roughly 94% of them present only once. The specimen was peripheral blood, collected 28 days after the second dose of the MenACWY control vaccine. Receptors were obtained from an adult who received the MenACWY meningococcal vaccine as a control.

The chain is built from TRBV16 and TRBJ2-5; weak D call: TRBD2 (6 bases). This CDR3 comprises 14 residues. Trimming cost V 1 base and J 5 bases, with 11 bases left between them. CDR1 is KGHSY, CDR2 FQNENV, per germline. This CDR3 reads CASSQLGGTETQYF. CDR3 nucleotides: TGTGCCAGCAGCCAATTGGGCGGGACCGAGACCCAGTACTTC.

This chain uses TRBV6-6 with TRBJ1-1; perhaps TRBD1 as D (5 bases). V lost 7 bases to trimming and J lost 4 bases, with 10 bases between them. CDR3 size: 12 residues. CDR1 and CDR2 (germline): MNHNY, SVGAGI (reference sequence). The CDR3 DNA follows: TGTGCCAGCAATACGGGGGGCACTGAAGCTTTCTTT. The encoded protein is CASNTGGTEAFF.

The chain has TRBV21-1 and TRBJ1-1. TRBV21-1 is listed as a pseudogene. The length of the CDR3 is 11 residues. The CDR3 nucleotides read TGTGCCAGCAGCAGGAACACTGAAGCTTTCTTT. Its protein is CASSRNTEAFF.

Here the CDR3 DNA reads TGTGCCAGCAGCCATAGTAGCGGCTACGAGCAGTACTTC. Translation gives CASSHSSGYEQYF. The V gene is TRBV14, the J gene TRBJ2-7, with a weak D call TRBD2 (6 bases). The ends were cut back, 3 bases at V and 3 bases at J, with 9 bases in the middle. This CDR3 contains 13 residues. CDR1 is SGHDN, CDR2 FVKESK, per germline.

This clone appeared a single time. The chain links TRBV30 to TRBJ2-7; tentative D call: TRBD1 (7 bases). V lost 3 bases, J lost 2 bases, and 11 bases lay in between. The CDR3 sequence is 13 residues long. The germline CDR1 and CDR2 sequences are GTSNPN and SVGIG (reference sequence). The CDR3 nucleotides read TGTGCCTGGAGGGGGGGACAGACCTACGAGCAGTACTTC. Protein sequence: CAWRGGQTYEQYF.

This clone was found a few times. The chain has TRBV12-3 or TRBV12-4 and TRBJ2-7; D gene unclear. The CDR3 has 12 residues. V was clipped by 3 bases and J by 7 bases, with 10 bases between them. The CDR3 DNA reads as TGTGCCAGCAGTTTTCCTCTGGGAGAGCAGTACTTC. It encodes CASSFPLGEQYF.

This chain joins TRBV5-1 and TRBJ2-3; a weak D match, TRBD2 (5 bases). Deletions cut 0 bases from V and 1 base from J, with 15 bases between. Germline assignment: CDR1 SGHRS and CDR2 YFSETQ. The CDR3 has 17 residues. The CDR3 loop is CASSLGVARVRTDTQYF. For the CDR3, the DNA is TGCGCCAGCAGCTTGGGGGTAGCGAGAGTTCGCACAGATACGCAGTATTTT.

The genes are TRBV30 and TRBJ2-5, with TRBD2 matching 9 bases. V was pared by 0 bases and J by 6 bases, with 8 bases of the junction left unmatched. Germline-derived CDR1 and CDR2 are GTSNPN and SVGIG (reference sequence). CDR3 length: 15 amino acids. CDR3 bases: TGTGCCTGGAGTGTTAAGCGGGGGGTGCGGAAGACCCAGTACTTC. As protein: CAWSVKRGVRKTQYF.

The chain combines TRBV19 with TRBJ1-2; tentatively, D is TRBD1 (5 bases). V lost 6 bases, J lost 4 bases, and 9 bases lay in between. This CDR3 spans 12 amino acids. Germline CDR1 is LNHDA and CDR2 is SQIVND (reference sequence). The CDR3 region is CASRGEVYGYTF. The CDR3 DNA sequence: TGTGCCAGTAGGGGGGAAGTCTATGGCTACACCTTC.

A remark on this clone: This same CDR3 is encoded by further DNA sequences in the sample. This chain uses TRBV12-3 or TRBV12-4 with TRBJ1-1, with TRBD1 as a possible D gene (5 bases). Trimming removed 6 bases at V and 2 bases at J, with 10 bases between. The CDR3 length is 13 residues. CDR3 in amino acids: CASSLGGNTEAFF. The CDR3 DNA follows: TGTGCCAGCAGCCTTGGGGGAAACACTGAAGCTTTCTTT.

This CDR3 is CASSLGRNPYEQYF. As DNA, the CDR3 is TGTGCCAGCAGCCTGGGACGGAATCCCTACGAGCAGTACTTC. The chain uses TRBV5-6 and TRBJ2-7; D possibly matches TRBD1 or TRBD2 (5 bases each). Trimming cost V 4 bases and J 2 bases, with 13 bases left between them. Germline values: CDR1 SGHDT, CDR2 YYEEEE. This CDR3 region has 14 residues.

This rearrangement joins TRBV13 to TRBJ2-1, with TRBD2 matching over 7 bases. In germline, CDR1 is PRHDT, CDR2 FYEKMQ (reference sequence). V lost 10 bases, J lost 6 bases, and 15 bases stayed unmatched. CDR3 length: 15 residues. The CDR3 is CAIPLGGRSANEQFF. The CDR3, as DNA: TGTGCCATCCCGCTGGGGGGGAGGTCGGCCAATGAGCAGTTCTTC.

The J gene is TRBJ1-1, the V gene TRBV14, with D maybe TRBD1 (5 bases). The CDR3 spans 13 residues. Trimming stripped 6 bases from V and 0 bases from J, with 8 bases between. Germline loops: CDR1 SGHDN, CDR2 FVKESK. CDR3 sequence: CASSLQVNTEAFF. The DNA of the CDR3 is TGTGCCAGCAGTCTACAGGTGAACACTGAAGCTTTCTTT. The full variable domain, rest sourced from reference TRBV14 and TRBJ1-1, is EAGVTQFPSHSVIEKGQTVTLRCDPISGHDNLYWYRRVMGKEIKFLLHFVKESKQDESGMPNNRFLAERTGGTYSTLKVQPAELEDSGVYFCASSLQVNTEAFFGQGTRLTVV.